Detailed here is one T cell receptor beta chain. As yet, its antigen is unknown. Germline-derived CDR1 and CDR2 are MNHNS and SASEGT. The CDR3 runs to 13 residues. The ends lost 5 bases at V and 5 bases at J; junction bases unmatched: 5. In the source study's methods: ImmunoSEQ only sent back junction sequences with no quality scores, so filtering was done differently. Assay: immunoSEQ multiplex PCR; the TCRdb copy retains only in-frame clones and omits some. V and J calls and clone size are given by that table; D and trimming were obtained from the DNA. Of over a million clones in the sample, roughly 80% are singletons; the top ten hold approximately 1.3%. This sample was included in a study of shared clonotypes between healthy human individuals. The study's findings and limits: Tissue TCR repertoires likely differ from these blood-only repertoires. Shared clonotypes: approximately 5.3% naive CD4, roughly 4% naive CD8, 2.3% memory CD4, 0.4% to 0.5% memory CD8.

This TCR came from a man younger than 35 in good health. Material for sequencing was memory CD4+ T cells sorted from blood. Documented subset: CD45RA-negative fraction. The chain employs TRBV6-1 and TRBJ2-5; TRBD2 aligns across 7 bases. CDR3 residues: CASSSGAWETQYF. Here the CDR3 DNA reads TGTGCCAGCAGTAGCGGGGCGTGGGAGACCCAGTACTTC.